The rows below give T cell receptor beta chains drawn from one sample of a study of blood T cell repertoires in COVID-19. Produced via immunoSEQ multiplex PCR; TCRdb's table is partial and in-frame only. The sample shows about 290,000 clones, 75% to 90% of them seen only once. Sequencing used peripheral blood. Source of these receptors: a woman between 25 and 40 years old with active or convalescent COVID-19. Both conserved end residues are part of each CDR3. The D gene is left open where the match is weak. The size of a clone is reported for some rows only, either as once, few or many, or as a class for expanded clones.

CDR3 length: 14
clone size: NA
D gene: NA
J gene: TRBJ1-5
V gene: TRBV7-9
CDR3 DNA: TGTGCCAGCAGCACCGACAGATACAATCAGCCCCAGCATTTT
CDR3 protein: CASSTDRYNQPQHF

CDR3 length: 18
clone size: NA
D gene: TRBD1
J gene: TRBJ2-3
V gene: TRBV5-1
CDR3 DNA: TGCGCCAGCAGCTTCGCCGGGACAGGGACCGGGGGCTCCTCCTCCACCCGCTTT
CDR3 protein: CASSFAGTGTGGSSSTRF

CDR3 length: 15
clone size: NA
D gene: TRBD1
J gene: TRBJ1-1
V gene: TRBV6-5
CDR3 DNA: TGTGCCAGCAGTTACTCCGACAGGGGACGCACTGAAGCTTTCTTT
CDR3 protein: CASSYSDRGRTEAFF

CDR3 length: 14
clone size: few
D gene: TRBD2
J gene: TRBJ2-1
V gene: TRBV7-3
CDR3 DNA: TGTGCCAGCAGCCCGACTAGCCAGGGCAATGAGCAGTTCTTC
CDR3 protein: CASSPTSQGNEQFF

CDR3 length: 15
clone size: NA
D gene: TRBD1
J gene: TRBJ1-1
V gene: TRBV19
CDR3 DNA: TGTGCCAGTAGTCCCCGGACAGGGAAGGTGACTGAAGCTTTCTTT
CDR3 protein: CASSPRTGKVTEAFF

CDR3 length: 12
clone size: NA
D gene: NA
J gene: TRBJ2-5
V gene: TRBV7-2
CDR3 DNA: TGTGCCAGCAGGGAGGACCAGGAGACCCAGTACTTC
CDR3 protein: CASREDQETQYF

CDR3 length: 14
clone size: NA
D gene: NA
J gene: TRBJ1-5
V gene: TRBV7-2
CDR3 DNA: TGTGCCAGCAGCCTATCAGGGGACAATCAGCCCCAGCATTTT
CDR3 protein: CASSLSGDNQPQHF

CDR3 length: 17
clone size: once
D gene: TRBD1
J gene: TRBJ2-3
V gene: TRBV10-1
CDR3 DNA: TGCGCCAGCGAAATGACAGGGGTCTCATCTAGCACAGATACGCAGTATTTT
CDR3 protein: CASEMTGVSSSTDTQYF

CDR3 length: 17
clone size: NA
D gene: NA
J gene: TRBJ2-1
V gene: TRBV11-2
CDR3 DNA: TGTGCCAGCAGCCTACAATCTAGCGACCCTTCCTACAATGAGCAGTTCTTC
CDR3 protein: CASSLQSSDPSYNEQFF

CDR3 length: 14
clone size: NA
D gene: NA
J gene: TRBJ1-1
V gene: TRBV5-1
CDR3 DNA: TGCGCCAGCAGCTTGGCCGCAGGGAACACTGAAGCTTTCTTT
CDR3 protein: CASSLAAGNTEAFF

CDR3 length: 15
clone size: NA
D gene: TRBD2
J gene: TRBJ2-1
V gene: TRBV2
CDR3 DNA: TGTGCCAGCAGTGTCAGCGGGGGCTCCTACAATGAGCAGTTCTTC
CDR3 protein: CASSVSGGSYNEQFF

CDR3 length: 14
clone size: NA
D gene: NA
J gene: TRBJ1-3
V gene: TRBV4-2
CDR3 DNA: TGTGCCAGCAGCCTGAAAGGCGGTGGAAACACCATATATTTT
CDR3 protein: CASSLKGGGNTIYF

CDR3 length: 18
clone size: NA
D gene: TRBD2
J gene: TRBJ2-5
V gene: TRBV19
CDR3 DNA: TGTGCCAGTAGTATGGGACTAGCGGGGGTAGGCTCAGGGGAGACCCAGTACTTC
CDR3 protein: CASSMGLAGVGSGETQYF

CDR3 length: 13
clone size: NA
D gene: TRBD2
J gene: TRBJ2-5
V gene: TRBV28
CDR3 DNA: TGTGCCAGCATAGCGGGGGGGAGAGAGACCCAGTACTTC
CDR3 protein: CASIAGGRETQYF

CDR3 length: 19
clone size: NA
D gene: TRBD2
J gene: TRBJ2-5
V gene: TRBV5-6
CDR3 DNA: TGTGCCAGCAGCTTGTGGAAATGGAGCGGGGTACTGGGAGGGGAGACCCAGTACTTC
CDR3 protein: CASSLWKWSGVLGGETQYF

CDR3 length: 16
clone size: NA
D gene: NA
J gene: TRBJ1-2
V gene: TRBV6-2/TRBV6-3
CDR3 DNA: TGTGCCAGCAGTCGGGAGAGGACCGGGGGTAACTATGGCTACACCTTC
CDR3 protein: CASSRERTGGNYGYTF

CDR3 length: 13
clone size: once
D gene: TRBD2
J gene: TRBJ2-1
V gene: TRBV29-1
CDR3 DNA: TGCAGCGTTGACGGGACTAGGGAGAATGAGCAGTTCTTC
CDR3 protein: CSVDGTRENEQFF

CDR3 length: 14
clone size: NA
D gene: NA
J gene: TRBJ2-2
V gene: TRBV29-1
CDR3 DNA: TGCAGCGTCCCCGACAGTTTGAACACCGGGGAGCTGTTTTTT
CDR3 protein: CSVPDSLNTGELFF

CDR3 length: 13
clone size: NA
D gene: NA
J gene: TRBJ1-6
V gene: TRBV5-1
CDR3 DNA: TGCGCCAGCAGCTTGAAGTTAGATTCACCCCTCCACTTT
CDR3 protein: CASSLKLDSPLHF

CDR3 length: 13
clone size: NA
D gene: NA
J gene: TRBJ2-5
V gene: TRBV6-5
CDR3 DNA: TGTGCCAGCACCTCACGCCGGGTGGAGACCCAGTACTTC
CDR3 protein: CASTSRRVETQYF

CDR3 length: 15
clone size: NA
D gene: NA
J gene: TRBJ2-3
V gene: TRBV6-5
CDR3 DNA: TGTGCCAGCAGTTTAGACCAGGTTAGCACAGATACGCAGTATTTT
CDR3 protein: CASSLDQVSTDTQYF

CDR3 length: 14
clone size: NA
D gene: NA
J gene: TRBJ1-3
V gene: TRBV10-3
CDR3 DNA: TGTGCCATCACACGGGGACTCTCTGGAAACACCATATATTTT
CDR3 protein: CAITRGLSGNTIYF

CDR3 length: 15
clone size: NA
D gene: NA
J gene: TRBJ2-7
V gene: TRBV5-1
CDR3 DNA: TGCGCCAGCAGCTTCGGACAGAAACCCTCCTACGAGCAGTACTTC
CDR3 protein: CASSFGQKPSYEQYF

CDR3 length: 18
clone size: NA
D gene: NA
J gene: TRBJ1-5
V gene: TRBV5-1
CDR3 DNA: TGCGCCAGCAGCCGGGGGAGAGGCGGAATCTATAGCAATCAGCCCCAGCATTTT
CDR3 protein: CASSRGRGGIYSNQPQHF

CDR3 length: 16
clone size: once
D gene: TRBD1
J gene: TRBJ1-1
V gene: TRBV7-8
CDR3 DNA: TGTGCCAGCAGCTTACCGACTGGGACAGGGGAAACTGAAGCTTTCTTT
CDR3 protein: CASSLPTGTGETEAFF

CDR3 length: 15
clone size: NA
D gene: NA
J gene: TRBJ2-1
V gene: TRBV7-2
CDR3 DNA: TGTGCCAGCAGCTCCGGGGGGCCCTCCTACAATGAGCAGTTCTTC
CDR3 protein: CASSSGGPSYNEQFF

CDR3 length: 13
clone size: NA
D gene: NA
J gene: TRBJ1-2
V gene: TRBV28
CDR3 DNA: TGTGCCAGCAGTCAAAACAGGGTCTTAGGCTACACCTTC
CDR3 protein: CASSQNRVLGYTF

CDR3 length: 14
clone size: NA
D gene: TRBD2
J gene: TRBJ2-5
V gene: TRBV10-3
CDR3 DNA: TGTGCCATCGCAATACGCGGGGGGAGGGAGACCCAGTACTTC
CDR3 protein: CAIAIRGGRETQYF

CDR3 length: 13
clone size: NA
D gene: TRBD1
J gene: TRBJ2-7
V gene: TRBV7-9
CDR3 DNA: TGTGCCAGCAGCACGTGGACAGGGGAGTTGCAGTACTTC
CDR3 protein: CASSTWTGELQYF

CDR3 length: 13
clone size: NA
D gene: NA
J gene: TRBJ2-3
V gene: TRBV12-3/TRBV12-4
CDR3 DNA: TGTGCCAGCAGCCTCGGACTCCAAGATACGCAGTATTTT
CDR3 protein: CASSLGLQDTQYF

CDR3 length: 17
clone size: NA
D gene: TRBD1
J gene: TRBJ1-2
V gene: TRBV27
CDR3 DNA: TGTGCCAGCAGTTTAAGGGGACAGGGAATAGCTAACTATGGCTACACCTTC
CDR3 protein: CASSLRGQGIANYGYTF

CDR3 length: 14
clone size: NA
D gene: NA
J gene: TRBJ2-3
V gene: TRBV6-5
CDR3 DNA: TGTGCCAGCAGTCTCCGACAGGCGCAAGATACGCAGTATTTT
CDR3 protein: CASSLRQAQDTQYF

CDR3 length: 15
clone size: NA
D gene: TRBD2
J gene: TRBJ2-1
V gene: TRBV6-4
CDR3 DNA: TGTGCCAGCAGCCACGAAGCGGGGGGGCAGAGTGAGCAGTTCTTC
CDR3 protein: CASSHEAGGQSEQFF

CDR3 length: 13
clone size: NA
D gene: NA
J gene: TRBJ2-7
V gene: TRBV18
CDR3 DNA: TGTGCCAGCTCACCCCCGAGCTCCTACGAGCAGTACTTC
CDR3 protein: CASSPPSSYEQYF

CDR3 length: 17
clone size: NA
D gene: TRBD1
J gene: TRBJ1-2
V gene: TRBV28
CDR3 DNA: TGTGCCAGCAGTTTTACTCTTGAGGGGCAGGGGGCAAATGGCTACACCTTC
CDR3 protein: CASSFTLEGQGANGYTF

CDR3 length: 18
clone size: NA
D gene: TRBD2
J gene: TRBJ2-3
V gene: TRBV28
CDR3 DNA: TGTGCCAGCTCAAAAATTGCGGGGGGTCACGCGGGCACAGATACGCAGTATTTT
CDR3 protein: CASSKIAGGHAGTDTQYF

CDR3 length: 15
clone size: NA
D gene: NA
J gene: TRBJ1-4
V gene: TRBV7-9
CDR3 DNA: TGTGCCAGCAGCCCGAGAACAGGGATTAATGAAAAACTGTTTTTT
CDR3 protein: CASSPRTGINEKLFF

CDR3 length: 16
clone size: NA
D gene: NA
J gene: TRBJ2-2
V gene: TRBV2
CDR3 DNA: TGTGCCAGCAGTGACCTAGGGCAGGGCCCCACCGGGGAGCTGTTTTTT
CDR3 protein: CASSDLGQGPTGELFF

CDR3 length: 13
clone size: NA
D gene: NA
J gene: TRBJ1-2
V gene: TRBV14
CDR3 DNA: TGTGCCAGCAGCCGGTCCCAGGGGAGCGGCTACACCTTC
CDR3 protein: CASSRSQGSGYTF

CDR3 length: 16
clone size: NA
D gene: NA
J gene: TRBJ1-1
V gene: TRBV5-8
CDR3 DNA: TGTGCCAGCAGCTTGGTGGCAGGGCCACAGAACACTGAAGCTTTCTTT
CDR3 protein: CASSLVAGPQNTEAFF

CDR3 length: 15
clone size: few
D gene: TRBD1
J gene: TRBJ1-1
V gene: TRBV19
CDR3 DNA: TGTGCCAGTACGGACAGGGGGCGGCTGAACACTGAAGCTTTCTTT
CDR3 protein: CASTDRGRLNTEAFF

CDR3 length: 14
clone size: NA
D gene: NA
J gene: TRBJ1-3
V gene: TRBV7-9
CDR3 DNA: TGTGCCAGCAGCTCCAGTCTGGCTGGAAACACCATATATTTT
CDR3 protein: CASSSSLAGNTIYF